Listed below are T cell receptor beta chains from one sample, sequenced in a study of T cells in Graves' hyperthyroidism and ophthalmopathy. TCRdb passed the multiplex PCR reads through MiXCR, listing each CDR3 protein once. The data show about 360,000 distinct CDR3 sequences, approximately 13% seen once. The source material was blood. The receptors derive from a woman between 18 and 30 years old with Graves' hyperthyroidism. CDR3s include the opening cysteine and the closing phenylalanine or tryptophan. The order of the fields is clone size, J gene, V gene, D gene, CDR3 length, CDR3 protein, CDR3 DNA. A D gene is named only where the DNA matches it firmly. Clone size appears in some rows only: once, few, many, or a class for an expanded clone.

-	TRBJ2-3	TRBV9	-	17	CASSVATVTGYTDTQYF	TGTGCCAGCAGCGTAGCTACCGTGACAGGATACACAGATACGCAGTATTTT
-	TRBJ2-2	TRBV6-2/TRBV6-3	-	14	CASRPLRNTGELFF	TGTGCCAGCAGGCCCCTCAGGAACACCGGGGAGCTGTTTTTT
many	TRBJ1-5	TRBV28	-	15	CASSPLAGLYQPQHF	TGTGCCAGCAGTCCCTTGGCGGGACTCTATCAGCCCCAGCATTTT
-	TRBJ2-1	TRBV19	TRBD1	14	CASSVTGSYNEQSF	TGTGCCAGTAGCGTGACAGGGTCCTACAATGAGCAGTCCTTC
-	TRBJ2-2	TRBV20-1	-	14	CSAQGTANTGELFF	TGCAGTGCTCAAGGGACCGCGAACACCGGGGAGCTGTTTTTT
few	TRBJ1-6	TRBV12-3/TRBV12-4	-	16	CASSLAGSSYNSPLHF	TGTGCCAGCAGTTTAGCAGGGAGCTCCTATAATTCACCCCTCCACTTT
many	TRBJ2-5	TRBV20-1	TRBD2	14	CSAGSGTVQETQYF	TGCAGTGCTGGTAGCGGGACGGTTCAAGAGACCCAGTACTTC
-	TRBJ1-5	TRBV6-5	-	16	CASSSTRHYCNQPQHF	TGTGCCAGCAGTTCGACGAGGCACTATTGCAATCAGCCCCAGCATTTT
many	TRBJ1-1	TRBV10-1	-	16	CASSGPHLGVDTEAFF	TGCGCCAGCAGTGGGCCTCACCTTGGCGTCGACACTGAAGCTTTCTTT
many	TRBJ2-7	TRBV6-2/TRBV6-3	-	15	CASSTHSDTIYEQYF	TGTGCCAGCAGCACGCACTCGGACACAATCTACGAGCAGTACTTC
-	TRBJ2-3	TRBV24-1	-	14	CATSGSGPTITQYF	TGTGCCACCAGTGGTTCTGGGCCTACCATTACGCAGTATTTT
-	TRBJ2-7	TRBV19	-	14	CASSRGPPRGEQYF	TGTGCCAGTAGTAGGGGACCGCCACGGGGAGAGCAGTACTTC
many	TRBJ2-5	TRBV24-1	-	15	CATSDLGGDQETQYF	TGTGCCACCAGTGATTTAGGAGGGGACCAAGAGACCCAGTACTTC
-	TRBJ1-3	TRBV12-3/TRBV12-4	-	14	CASSPSGSGNTIYF	TGTGCCAGCAGTCCTTCAGGCTCTGGAAACACCATATATTTT
many	TRBJ2-1	TRBV7-3	TRBD2	16	CASSLGGSWSYNEQFF	TGTGCCAGCAGCCTAGGCGGGAGTTGGTCATACAATGAGCAGTTCTTC
many	TRBJ1-6	TRBV2	TRBD1	15	CASEVRGQAHSPLHF	TGTGCCAGTGAAGTACGGGGACAGGCGCATTCACCCCTCCACTTT
-	TRBJ2-6	TRBV13	-	16	CASSSQLWGGANVLTF	TGTGCCAGCAGCTCTCAGCTCTGGGGCGGGGCCAACGTCCTGACTTTC
many	TRBJ1-1	TRBV28	-	12	CASSFQESEAFF	TGTGCCAGCAGTTTTCAGGAATCCGAAGCTTTCTTT
many	TRBJ2-7	TRBV27	-	11	CASRAGGEQYF	TGTGCCAGCAGAGCAGGCGGCGAGCAGTACTTC
many	TRBJ2-1	TRBV28	TRBD2	15	CASSPGRGRSNEQFF	TGTGCCAGCAGTCCAGGGCGCGGGAGGTCCAATGAGCAGTTCTTC
many	TRBJ1-4	TRBV3-1	-	18	CASSQGWKSGTQNEKLFF	TGTGCCAGCAGCCAAGGGTGGAAATCCGGGACACAAAATGAAAAACTGTTTTTT
many	TRBJ2-7	TRBV12-3/TRBV12-4	TRBD1	15	CASSLGVTGGGEQYF	TGTGCCAGCAGTTTAGGGGTCACAGGGGGTGGTGAGCAGTACTTC
few	TRBJ2-2	TRBV4-3	TRBD1	17	CASSLNADRGPTGELFF	TGCGCCAGCAGCCTCAACGCGGACAGGGGGCCGACCGGGGAGCTGTTTTTT
many	TRBJ2-5	TRBV13	-	13	CASSSTRGETQYF	TGTGCCAGCAGCTCGACCCGGGGGGAGACCCAGTACTTC
many	TRBJ1-5	TRBV6-1	-	14	CASSDRDPNQPQHF	TGTGCCAGCAGTGACCGGGACCCCAATCAGCCCCAGCATTTT